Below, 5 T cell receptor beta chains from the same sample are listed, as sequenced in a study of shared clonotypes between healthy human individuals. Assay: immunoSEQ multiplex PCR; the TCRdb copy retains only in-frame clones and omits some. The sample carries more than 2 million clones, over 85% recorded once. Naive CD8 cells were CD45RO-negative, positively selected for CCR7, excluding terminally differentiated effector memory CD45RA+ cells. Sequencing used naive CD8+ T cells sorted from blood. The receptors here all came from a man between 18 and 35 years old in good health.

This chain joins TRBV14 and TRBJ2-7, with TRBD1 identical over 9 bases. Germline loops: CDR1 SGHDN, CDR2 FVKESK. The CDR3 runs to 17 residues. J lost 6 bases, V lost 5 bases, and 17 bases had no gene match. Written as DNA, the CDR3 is TGTGCCAGCAGCTTGTGGGTTTTTCAGGGACAGGGAAGCGAGCAGTACTTC. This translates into CASSLWVFQGQGSEQYF.

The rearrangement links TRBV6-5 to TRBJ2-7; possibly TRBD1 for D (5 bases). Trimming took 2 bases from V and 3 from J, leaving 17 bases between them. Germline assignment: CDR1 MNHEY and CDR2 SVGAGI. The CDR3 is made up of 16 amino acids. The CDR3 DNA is TGTGCCAGCAGTTACACATCCAGGGATTTCCTCTACGAGCAGTACTTC. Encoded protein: CASSYTSRDFLYEQYF.

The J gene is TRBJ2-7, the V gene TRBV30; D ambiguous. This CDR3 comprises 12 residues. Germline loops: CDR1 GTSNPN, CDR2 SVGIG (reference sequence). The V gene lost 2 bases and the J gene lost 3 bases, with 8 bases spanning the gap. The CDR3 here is CAWSSTNYEQYF. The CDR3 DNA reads TGTGCCTGGAGTTCAACAAACTACGAGCAGTACTTC.

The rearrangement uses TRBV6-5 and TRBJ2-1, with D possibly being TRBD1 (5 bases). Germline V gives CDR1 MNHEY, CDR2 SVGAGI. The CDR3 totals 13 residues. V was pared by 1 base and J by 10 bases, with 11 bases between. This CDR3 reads CASSYWQGEEQFF. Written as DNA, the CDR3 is TGTGCCAGCAGTTACTGGCAGGGTGAGGAGCAGTTCTTC.

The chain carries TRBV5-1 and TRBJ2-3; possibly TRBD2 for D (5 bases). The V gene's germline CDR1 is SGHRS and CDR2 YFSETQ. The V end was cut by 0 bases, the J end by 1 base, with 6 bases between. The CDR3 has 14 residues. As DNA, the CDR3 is TGCGCCAGCAGCTTGGTTAGCGGCACAGATACGCAGTATTTT. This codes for CASSLVSGTDTQYF.